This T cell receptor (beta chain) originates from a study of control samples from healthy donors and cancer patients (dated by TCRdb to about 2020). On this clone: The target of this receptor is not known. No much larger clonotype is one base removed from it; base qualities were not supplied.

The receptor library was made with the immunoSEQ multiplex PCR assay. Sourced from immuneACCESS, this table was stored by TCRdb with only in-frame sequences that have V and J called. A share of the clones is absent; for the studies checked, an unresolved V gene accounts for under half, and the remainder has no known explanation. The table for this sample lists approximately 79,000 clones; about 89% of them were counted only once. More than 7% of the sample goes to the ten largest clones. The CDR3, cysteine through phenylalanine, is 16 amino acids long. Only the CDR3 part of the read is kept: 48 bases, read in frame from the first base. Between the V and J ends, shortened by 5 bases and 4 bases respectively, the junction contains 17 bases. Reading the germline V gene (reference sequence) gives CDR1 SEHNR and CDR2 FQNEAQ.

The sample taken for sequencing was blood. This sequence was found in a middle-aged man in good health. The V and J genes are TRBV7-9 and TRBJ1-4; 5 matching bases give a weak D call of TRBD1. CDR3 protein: CASSLPATDLNEKLFF. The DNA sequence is TGTGCCAGCAGCCTCCCGGCGACAGACCTTAATGAAAAACTGTTTTTT.